These T cell receptor beta chains were read from a single sample in a study of Graves' ophthalmopathy and Graves' hyperthyroidism. From the multiplex PCR reads, TCRdb called clonotypes with MiXCR, one entry per CDR3 protein. The table includes some 520,000 distinct CDR3 sequences, under 15% detected once. The sample consisted of blood. All receptors come from a woman in her thirties with Graves' ophthalmopathy. The conserved cysteine and the conserved F or W are not part of the CDR3 here. Each record gives: V gene, J gene, CDR3 protein.

TRBV29-1	TRBJ2-2	SVVGGQNTGELF
TRBV2	TRBJ1-2	ASSDSRGLSGYT
TRBV7-8	TRBJ1-5	ASSLESQTLYSNQPQH
TRBV6-1	TRBJ2-7	ASSRSHRGLYEQY
TRBV11-2	TRBJ2-1	ASSLYGGVGNEQF
TRBV6-1	TRBJ1-1	ASRVDGRNTEAF
TRBV5-1	TRBJ1-2	ASSRGTTYGYT
TRBV12-3/TRBV12-4	TRBJ2-2	ASSLGGLGELF
TRBV7-8	TRBJ2-7	ASSLASGSGSYEQY
TRBV4-1	TRBJ1-2	ASSRTVGGGYT
TRBV7-9	TRBJ2-5	ASSLPSSETQY
TRBV20-1	TRBJ1-1	SARDKGVTEAF
TRBV28	TRBJ1-5	ASSLSVSGKSNQPQH
TRBV24-1	TRBJ2-4	ATKRTGDLGAKNIKY
TRBV5-1	TRBJ2-7	ASSPGWTQYYEQY
TRBV20-1	TRBJ2-5	SASGPGQETQY
TRBV30	TRBJ1-1	AWSYKTVTEAF
TRBV6-2/TRBV6-3	TRBJ1-2	ASSYSRQRQAGQYYGYT
TRBV5-1	TRBJ1-5	ASSPIAGQNQPQH
TRBV24-1	TRBJ2-7	ATSTHQSEQY
TRBV6-4	TRBJ2-4	ASSGSTGGERLAKNIQY
TRBV11-2	TRBJ2-7	ASSPRIAGVSEQY
TRBV19	TRBJ2-5	ATGLGEETQY
TRBV7-6	TRBJ2-5	ASSFLAGGPIQETQY
TRBV14	TRBJ2-5	ASRTGGPGETQY
TRBV6-1	TRBJ1-1	ASCDRENTEAF
TRBV15	TRBJ1-1	ATSSRRDGSTEAF
TRBV7-9	TRBJ1-1	ASTILLRAEAF
TRBV20-1	TRBJ1-2	SAGFGYGYT
TRBV2	TRBJ1-2	ASIGGNYGYT
TRBV27	TRBJ1-5	ASCGAHQPQH
TRBV12-3/TRBV12-4	TRBJ1-3	ASSPRQGEIGNTIY
TRBV5-1	TRBJ1-5	ASSFGEGNQPQH
TRBV6-5	TRBJ1-5	ASSYSTIGGAGQPQH
TRBV7-2	TRBJ2-7	ASSGQGPDEQY
TRBV11-2	TRBJ1-3	ASSLDLRGGSTIY
TRBV20-1	TRBJ2-2	SAREGGRASGELF
TRBV15	TRBJ2-2	ATSRDLAGGPRELF
TRBV6-2/TRBV6-3	TRBJ2-7	ASSFLVLGGAVTYEQY
TRBV11-2	TRBJ1-2	ASSLEGSRSNYGYT
TRBV9	TRBJ2-1	ASSVGARSSYNEQF
TRBV28	TRBJ2-7	ASSLAWGLSTQY
TRBV11-2	TRBJ2-5	ASNGGRTQETQY
TRBV27	TRBJ2-7	ASRDRLANSYEQY
TRBV6-1	TRBJ1-6	ASSERDAPTLH
TRBV12-3/TRBV12-4	TRBJ1-2	ASTIDGTGYGYT